This is a list of T cell receptor beta chains from one sample in a study of blood T cells in healthy people across ages. TCRdb reprocessed the 5' RACE reads via MiXCR and lists one record per CDR3 protein. In the table there are hundreds of thousands of distinct CDR3 sequences, roughly half of which are singletons. The sample taken for sequencing was blood. Receptors were obtained from an elderly woman in good health. CDR3s include the opening cysteine and the closing phenylalanine or tryptophan. Each record gives: J gene, V gene, clone size, CDR3 protein. Size values are once, few and many counts, or a class for expanded clones, and some rows have none.

J gene: TRBJ2-3
V gene: TRBV29-1
clone size: -
CDR3 protein: CSVAWGSAGTDTQYF

J gene: TRBJ2-7
V gene: TRBV5-1
clone size: -
CDR3 protein: CASRDGGNFEQYF

J gene: TRBJ2-3
V gene: TRBV4-3
clone size: -
CDR3 protein: CASSQDKGTLADTQYF

J gene: TRBJ2-7
V gene: TRBV4-1
clone size: -
CDR3 protein: CASSQRSLSGYEQYF

J gene: TRBJ2-2
V gene: TRBV24-1
clone size: -
CDR3 protein: CATSDFYRANTGELFF

J gene: TRBJ2-5
V gene: TRBV5-1
clone size: few
CDR3 protein: CASSQGIGETQYF

J gene: TRBJ2-7
V gene: TRBV6-1
clone size: many
CDR3 protein: CASDGEVYEQYF

J gene: -
V gene: TRBV29-1
clone size: once
CDR3 protein: CSVEERGRPYEQYF

J gene: TRBJ2-5
V gene: TRBV4-1
clone size: few
CDR3 protein: CASSQEWPSGQETQYF

J gene: TRBJ2-2
V gene: TRBV24-1
clone size: -
CDR3 protein: CATSELDGLITGELFF

J gene: TRBJ2-2
V gene: TRBV6-6
clone size: many
CDR3 protein: CASSIAGVGELFF

J gene: TRBJ1-5
V gene: TRBV5-6
clone size: -
CDR3 protein: CASSLGGRGDMPQHF

J gene: TRBJ2-7
V gene: TRBV5-1
clone size: few
CDR3 protein: CASSFKALSYEQYF

J gene: TRBJ2-4
V gene: TRBV19
clone size: -
CDR3 protein: CASSTGSLTLAKNIQYF

J gene: TRBJ2-1
V gene: TRBV6-5
clone size: many
CDR3 protein: CASSYSAGSGNEQFF

J gene: TRBJ1-6
V gene: TRBV30
clone size: -
CDR3 protein: CAGSPMTRPLHF

J gene: TRBJ2-7
V gene: TRBV29-1
clone size: many
CDR3 protein: CSETLWGFYEQYF